These 32 T cell receptor beta chains were all obtained from the same sample, sequenced in a study of CD8 T cells in Susac syndrome (dated by TCRdb to between 2017 and 2020). Receptor amplification or capture employed the immunoSEQ multiplex PCR assay. RNA was extracted using the RNeasy kit, and roughly 0.5 to 1 ug of the RNA was reverse transcribed with random hexamers. The public reads were quality trimmed at Q25 with fastp and then assembled into clones with MiXCR by TCRdb, keeping productive beta chains. Rows merge per CDR3 protein into single entries with the most common DNA and genes. Present in this sample are 140,000 to 150,000 distinct CDR3 sequences, approximately 94% of which were seen just once. Over 0.075% of the sample rests with the top ten. Sequenced sample: CD4+ T cells from PBMCs. The receptors originated from a human donor with Susac syndrome.

The chain carries TRBV7-6 and TRBJ2-7; 10 bases line up with TRBD2. The V segment lost 5 bases and the J segment 4 bases; nucleotides outside the gene matches: 11. This CDR3 contains 16 residues. Germline lookup yields CDR1 SGHVS and CDR2 FNYEAQ. The CDR3 DNA is TGTGCCAGCAGCGCCCGCACTAGCGGGACCACATACGAGCAGTACTTC. Translated: CASSARTSGTTYEQYF. Full variable domain (missing parts from reference TRBV7-6 and TRBJ2-7): GAGVSQSPRYKVTKRGQDVALRCDPISGHVSLYWYRQALGQGPEFLTYFNYEAQQDKSGLPNDRFSAERPEGSISTLTIQRTEQRDSAMYRCASSARTSGTTYEQYFGPGTRLTVT.

The V call is TRBV5-4, the J call TRBJ2-5, with unresolved D. The CDR3 runs 15 residues. Looked up from germline, CDR1 is SGHNT and CDR2 is YYREEE (reference sequence). The germline V and J ends were trimmed by 4 bases and 2 bases, with 15 bases remaining between them. CDR3 in amino acids: CASSPGPDLQETQYF. For the CDR3, the DNA is TGTGCCAGCAGCCCGGGTCCCGATTTACAAGAGACCCAGTACTTC.

This sequence joins TRBV24-1 and TRBJ2-1, with D perhaps TRBD1 (6 bases). CDR1 KGHDR and CDR2 SFDVKD come from the germline V gene. Trimming took 8 bases from V and 2 from J, leaving 12 bases between them. The CDR3 length is 14 residues. The DNA of the CDR3 is TGTGCCACCATAGGGGGTTGGCCCTACAATGAGCAGTTCTTC. Translation: CATIGGWPYNEQFF.

This clonotype was observed a single time. The rearrangement uses TRBV11-3 and TRBJ2-1; D may match TRBD1 or TRBD2 (5 bases each). The germline V and J ends were trimmed by 5 bases and 8 bases, with 10 bases remaining between them. Per the germline V gene, CDR1 is SGHNT and CDR2 is YENEEA. The CDR3 covers 12 residues. The CDR3 DNA is TGTGCCAGCAGCGGGGGTGTGTATGAGCAGTTCTTC. Protein sequence: CASSGGVYEQFF.

The chain employs TRBV2 and TRBJ1-1, with a possible D match to TRBD1 (6 bases). V was pared by 7 bases and J by 4 bases, with 10 bases between. CDR3 size: 12 residues. Germline-derived CDR1 and CDR2 are SNHLY and FYNNEI. This chain's CDR3 is CASTEDSTEAFF. The CDR3 DNA is TGTGCCAGCACCGAGGACAGCACTGAAGCTTTCTTT.

The chain combines TRBV6-1 with TRBJ1-1; D not resolved. Trimming removed 1 base from V and 1 base from J, with 4 bases in between. CDR3 length: 13 residues. The germline V gene encodes CDR1 MNHNS and CDR2 SASEGT. The CDR3 bases are TGTGCCAGCAGTGAAGGTTCGAACACTGAAGCTTTCTTT. Translating it yields CASSEGSNTEAFF.

This chain uses TRBV20-1 with TRBJ2-4, with unresolved D. Germline V gene data show CDR1 as DFQATT and CDR2 as SNEGSKA (reference sequence). The CDR3 spans 15 residues. Trimming took 5 bases from V and 3 from J, leaving 17 bases between them. This CDR3 is CSAPSQGVGKNIQYF. Written as DNA, the CDR3 is TGCAGTGCTCCCTCCCAAGGAGTTGGCAAAAACATTCAGTACTTC.

J is TRBJ1-5 and V is TRBV5-4; D is perhaps TRBD1 (5 bases). The CDR3 runs to 15 residues. Germline V lookup: CDR1 SGHNT, CDR2 YYREEE (reference sequence). Between the trimmed V and J ends, which lost 1 base and 7 bases, there was a span of 15 bases. The CDR3 loop reads CASSLMGGYPQPQHF. In DNA, the CDR3 is TGTGCCAGCAGCTTGATGGGGGGGTATCCCCAGCCCCAGCATTTT.

The chain joins TRBV12-3 or TRBV12-4 to TRBJ2-5, with 11 bases identical to TRBD2. Germline trimming cut 3 bases from V and 5 bases from J; bases unmatched to any gene: 8. The CDR3 totals 16 residues. The CDR3 DNA reads TGTGCCAGCAGTTTGATAGCGGGGGGGCCGGGGGAGACCCAGTACTTC. The encoded protein is CASSLIAGGPGETQYF.

This clonotype was detected only once. This chain links TRBV15 with TRBJ1-1, with 8 bases identical to TRBD1. Germline trimming cut 3 bases from V and 3 bases from J; bases unmatched to any gene: 9. The germline V gene has CDR1 LNHNV and CDR2 YYDKDF (reference sequence). There are 16 residues in the CDR3. CDR3 sequence (DNA): TGTGCCACCAGCAGGGACGAGACAGGGGAGTACACTGAAGCTTTCTTT. Its protein is CATSRDETGEYTEAFF.

This sequence joins TRBV20-1 and TRBJ2-3; 9 bases agree with TRBD1. This CDR3 spans 16 amino acids. With V trimmed by 0 bases and J by 5 bases, 9 bases remained unmatched. The germline V gene encodes CDR1 DFQATT and CDR2 SNEGSKA (reference sequence). CDR3 DNA: TGCAGTGCTAGAGACTTTCGGACAGGGGCACGAGATACGCAGTATTTT. It codes for CSARDFRTGARDTQYF.

The chain has TRBV20-1 and TRBJ2-5; 8 nucleotides align to TRBD2. The CDR3 runs 13 residues. Trimming at V came to 5 bases and at J to 5 bases, leaving 7 bases not matched to a gene. CDR1 and CDR2 (germline): DFQATT, SNEGSKA (reference sequence). For the CDR3, the DNA is TGCAGTGCTGACCGCGGGGGGCGGGAGACCCAGTACTTC. Its protein product is CSADRGGRETQYF.

V gene TRBV28 combines with J gene TRBJ1-1, with a tentative D call TRBD1 (6 bases). The length of the CDR3 is 15 residues. V was clipped by 6 bases and J by 1 base, with 15 bases between them. Germline values: CDR1 MDHEN, CDR2 SYDVKM. CDR3 DNA sequence: TGTGCCAGCAGCTTACTTTCGACAGGGAACACTGAAGCTTTCTTT. The encoded protein is CASSLLSTGNTEAFF.

This clonotype was detected only a few times. This chain joins TRBV3-1 and TRBJ2-1, with D possibly matching TRBD2 (7 bases). Germline lookup yields CDR1 LGHDT and CDR2 YNNKEL (reference sequence). This CDR3 is built from 13 residues. Trimming left V 4 bases short and J 9 bases short, with 13 bases between. The CDR3 region is CASSRGGQGEQFF. Written as DNA, the CDR3 is TGTGCCAGCAGCCGGGGGGGCCAGGGTGAGCAGTTCTTC.

The V gene is TRBV15, the J gene TRBJ1-1, with 8 positions matching TRBD1. The CDR3 runs to 15 residues. The V gene end was trimmed by 3 bases and the J gene end by 10 bases; junction bases not matched to a gene: 13. Germline loops: CDR1 LNHNV, CDR2 YYDKDF (reference sequence). DNA for the CDR3: TGTGCCACCAGCAGTGCGGGTACAGGGGGTGAGGGAGCTTTCTTT. It translates to CATSSAGTGGEGAFF. Filled out from reference TRBV15 and TRBJ1-1, the complete variable domain reads DAMVIQNPRYQVTQFGKPVTLSCSQTLNHNVMYWYQQKSSQAPKLLFHYYDKDFNNEADTPDNFQSRRPNTSFCFLDIRSPGLGDTAMYLCATSSAGTGGEGAFFGQGTRLTVV.

This chain connects TRBV11-2 to TRBJ2-1; 9 bases are a match to TRBD1. After removal of 4 bases from V and 4 bases from J, the junction contained 5 bases not matched to a gene. The V gene's germline CDR1 is SGHAT and CDR2 FQNNGV. The CDR3 consists of 15 residues. The CDR3 DNA is TGTGCCAGCAGCTCAGGACAGGGGTCGTACAATGAGCAGTTCTTC. Protein: CASSSGQGSYNEQFF.

Comments on this clonotype: At one of its ends the junction is not consistent with the germline gene, which may arise from a read error. J is TRBJ2-3 and V is TRBV7-7; D tentatively fits TRBD1 or TRBD2 (5 bases each). This CDR3 contains 16 residues. CDR1 is SSHAT and CDR2 is FNYEAQ in the germline V gene (reference sequence). The CDR3 sequence: CASSLRGVSSTDTQYF. The CDR3 coding sequence is TGTGCTAGCAGCTTGAGAGGGGTTTCTAGCACAGATACGCAGTATTTT.

J is TRBJ2-7 and V is TRBV11-3; 8 bases agree with TRBD1. Germline loops: CDR1 SGHNT, CDR2 YENEEA. V was clipped by 1 base and J by 6 bases; unmatched bases: 2. The CDR3 is 13 residues long. The CDR3 reads CASSLVTGAEQYF. As DNA, the CDR3 is TGTGCCAGCAGCTTAGTGACAGGGGCCGAGCAGTACTTC.

The chain links TRBV23-1 to TRBJ1-5; D perhaps matches TRBD1 (6 bases). TRBV23-1 is filed as an ORF, its function uncertain. This CDR3 spans 19 amino acids. The V end lost 5 bases, the J end lost 3 bases, and 26 bases lay between the germline ends. The chain's CDR3 is CASSFGFGPGHRPNQPQHF. The CDR3 DNA sequence: TGCGCCAGCAGTTTTGGTTTCGGGCCGGGACACCGACCCAATCAGCCCCAGCATTTT.

This rearrangement joins TRBV28 to TRBJ2-7, with D possibly TRBD2 on 5 matching bases. This CDR3 region has 16 residues. Trimming removed 6 bases at V and 3 bases at J, with 21 bases between. Germline CDR1 and CDR2: MDHEN and SYDVKM. CDR3 DNA: TGTGCCAGCAGATCAGGATCAAGACGGGAACGCTACGAGCAGTACTTC. Its protein product is CASRSGSRRERYEQYF.

This clonotype was seen only once. This chain links TRBV9 with TRBJ2-2, with a possible D match to TRBD1 (6 bases). The germline CDR1 and CDR2 sequences are SGDLS and YYNGEE. The CDR3 has 15 amino acids. V shed 4 bases and J shed 7 bases, with 17 bases lying between them. CDR3 sequence reads: CASSPLLGADGELFF. In DNA form, the CDR3 reads TGTGCCAGCAGCCCCCTCCTGGGGGCGGACGGGGAGCTGTTTTTT.

The chain has TRBV29-1 and TRBJ2-1; 9 bases align to TRBD1. The CDR3 runs to 14 residues. Per the germline V gene, CDR1 is SQVTM and CDR2 is ANQGSEA. V gave up 4 bases and J gave up 2 bases; unmatched junction bases: 3. The CDR3: CSVGWTGAYNEQFF. The CDR3, as DNA: TGCAGCGTTGGTTGGACAGGGGCCTACAATGAGCAGTTCTTC.

V is TRBV12-3 or TRBV12-4 and J is TRBJ2-5; 8 bases match TRBD1. Losses at the gene ends were 5 bases for V and 4 bases for J; bases not matched to a gene: 6. This CDR3 contains 14 residues. The CDR3 loop reads CASSGQGRGETQYF. DNA for the CDR3: TGTGCCAGCAGTGGACAGGGCCGGGGAGAGACCCAGTACTTC.

This chain links TRBV11-2 with TRBJ1-1; D ambiguous. The germline V and J ends were trimmed by 7 bases and 6 bases, with 12 bases remaining between them. From germline, CDR1 is SGHAT and CDR2 FQNNGV. The CDR3 is made up of 12 amino acids. CDR3 nucleotide sequence: TGTGCCAGCACACGGGAGTTCGCTGAAGCTTTCTTT. The encoded protein is CASTREFAEAFF.

The chain couples TRBV12-3 or TRBV12-4 to TRBJ2-7; D could derive from TRBD1 or TRBD2 (5 bases each). The V end lost 6 bases, the J end lost 1 base, and 13 bases lay between the germline ends. The CDR3 extends over 14 amino acids. CDR3 sequence (DNA): TGTGCCAGCAGGACGGGACGGACGTCCTACGAGCAGTACTTC. Its translation is CASRTGRTSYEQYF.

The chain carries TRBV6-4 and TRBJ2-3; either TRBD1 or TRBD2 may fit D (5 bases each). CDR3 length: 13 amino acids. Trimming cost V 5 bases and J 6 bases, with 12 bases left between them. Germline V gene sequence: CDR1 MRHNA, CDR2 SNTAGT. In nucleotides, the CDR3 is TGTGCCAGCAGTCAACAGGCGGGTGATACGCAGTATTTT. Residues: CASSQQAGDTQYF.

The genes are TRBV11-1 and TRBJ2-5; 10 bases fit TRBD2. V lost 3 bases to trimming and J lost 4 bases; unmatched junction nucleotides: 8. This CDR3 is built from 16 residues. Looked up from germline, CDR1 is SGHAT and CDR2 is FQDESV (reference sequence). This CDR3 reads CASSFGKRGGRETQYF. CDR3 DNA: TGTGCCAGCAGCTTCGGGAAGCGGGGGGGCAGAGAGACCCAGTACTTC.

This chain uses TRBV18 with TRBJ2-3, with 7 bases identical to TRBD1. The CDR3 runs 14 residues. V lost 4 bases, J lost 6 bases, and 7 bases stayed unmatched. CDR1 is KGHSH and CDR2 is LQKENI in the germline V gene. CDR3 coding DNA: TGTGCCAGCTCACAAGGACAGGCCCCGGATACGCAGTATTTT. Translation: CASSQGQAPDTQYF. Complete variable domain (other parts from reference TRBV18 and TRBJ2-3): NAGVMQNPRHLVRRRGQEARLRCSPMKGHSHVYWYRQLPEEGLKFMVYLQKENIIDESGMPKERFSAEFPKEGPSILRIQQVVRGDSAAYFCASSQGQAPDTQYFGPGTRLTVL.

This sequence joins TRBV20-1 and TRBJ2-5, with a weak D call TRBD2 (5 bases). This CDR3 is 12 amino acids long. CDR1 and CDR2 (germline): DFQATT, SNEGSKA (reference sequence). V lost 1 base and J 5 bases, leaving 8 bases between the germline ends. CDR3 residues: CSARAPGETQYF. DNA of the CDR3: TGCAGTGCTAGAGCCCCGGGGGAGACCCAGTACTTC.

This chain joins TRBV5-1 and TRBJ1-6; D gene uncertain. Germline lookup yields CDR1 SGHRS and CDR2 YFSETQ. The CDR3 contains 13 residues. Trimming left V 0 bases short and J 7 bases short, with 5 bases between. CDR3 coding DNA: TGCGCCAGCAGCTTGGCCACGAATTCACCCCTCCACTTT. It codes for CASSLATNSPLHF.

The table lists this clonotype with a count of one. The chain is built from TRBV20-1 and TRBJ2-1; D possibly corresponds to TRBD1 (6 bases). CDR1 is DFQATT, CDR2 SNEGSKA, per germline (reference sequence). The V and J ends lost 3 bases and 6 bases respectively, with 15 bases between them. This CDR3 comprises 14 residues. The chain's CDR3 is CSARRVQGSNEQFF. CDR3 coding DNA: TGCAGTGCTAGGAGAGTCCAGGGGAGCAATGAGCAGTTCTTC.

The chain is built from TRBV2 and TRBJ2-1, with TRBD2 as a possible D gene (5 bases). The CDR3 is made up of 10 amino acids. CDR1 is SNHLY, CDR2 FYNNEI, per germline. The V gene lost 6 bases and the J gene lost 9 bases, with 6 bases spanning the gap. Here the CDR3 DNA reads TGTGCCAGCAGCGAGGGTGAGCAGTTCTTC. It yields the protein CASSEGEQFF.